The rows below give T cell receptor beta chains drawn from one sample of a study of chemoradiotherapy in HPV16-positive cancers. Sequencing used immunoSEQ multiplex PCR; TCRdb keeps in-frame clones, though not all of them. Among 65,000 to 80,000 clones listed, around nine tenths were seen once. This specimen consisted of blood, obtained from a patient who underwent chemoradiotherapy. The receptors here all came from a human donor with HPV-associated anogenital cancer. Each CDR3 is given with its conserved first and last residue. The D gene is left open where the match is weak. Size is omitted from some rows. Given values are once, few, many or a class for expanded clones.

j_call d_call clone_size v_call cdr3_nt cdr3_aa
TRBJ2-7 TRBD1 . TRBV7-6 TGTGCCAGCAGCGCCTCGGTTAGGGGGCAGGACGAGCAGTACTTC CASSASVRGQDEQYF
TRBJ2-6 TRBD1 . TRBV5-1 TGCGCCAGCAGCCGACAGGGGGTAAGCTCTGGGGCCAACGTCCTGACTTTC CASSRQGVSSGANVLTF
TRBJ1-5 . . TRBV2 TGTGCCAGCAGCCTCGACAGCCCCAATCAGCCCCAGCATTTT CASSLDSPNQPQHF
TRBJ1-2 . . TRBV7-9 TGTGCCAGCAGCCCTCGCGGCCCCGAACTAAACTATGGCTACACCTTC CASSPRGPELNYGYTF
TRBJ2-1 . . TRBV28 TGTGCCAGCAGTTTAGCTCATGGGGGTACAAGGAATGAGCAGTTCTTC CASSLAHGGTRNEQFF
TRBJ2-3 . . TRBV19 TGTGCCAGTAGTTTACAGGGAGCCACAGATACGCAGTATTTT CASSLQGATDTQYF
TRBJ2-7 . once TRBV5-6 TGTGCCAGCAGCTTGGTCGGGGAGCAGTACTTC CASSLVGEQYF
TRBJ1-4 . . TRBV6-1 TGTGCCAGCAGTGAGGCTCGGCGGGAAAAACTGTTTTTT CASSEARREKLFF
TRBJ2-2 . . TRBV28 TGTGCCAGCAGTTTACTGGACAGGGAGGGTCCAAACACCGGGGAGCTGTTTTTT CASSLLDREGPNTGELFF
TRBJ2-5 . . TRBV4-1 TGCGCCAGCAGCCAAGAGCCCAGTATGGAGCAGTACTTC CASSQEPSMEQYF
TRBJ1-4 . . TRBV9 TGTGCCAGCAGCCCCCACTGGGACTACGATGAAAAACTGTTTTTT CASSPHWDYDEKLFF
TRBJ1-2 . once TRBV6-6 TGTGCCAGCACCCTCAACGGGGACACCAACTATGGCTACACCTTC CASTLNGDTNYGYTF
TRBJ2-4 . once TRBV20-1 TGCAGTGCTCTTAAAAACATTCAGTACTTC CSALKNIQYF
TRBJ2-5 TRBD1 . TRBV11-3 TGTGCCAGCAGCTTAGGAGGGGACAGGGGGATTCGGTACTTC CASSLGGDRGIRYF
TRBJ1-1 . . TRBV5-4 TGTGCCAGCAGCCCCCGTGGGGACACTGAAGCTTTCTTT CASSPRGDTEAFF
TRBJ2-1 TRBD2 . TRBV7-9 TGTGCCAGCAGCTCATTAGCGGGAGCCCCCGGAAATGAGCAGTTCTTC CASSSLAGAPGNEQFF
TRBJ1-1 TRBD1 once TRBV6-6 TGTGCCAGCAGTTACTCTCTGACAGGGGCCGCTGAAGCTTTCTTT CASSYSLTGAAEAFF
TRBJ2-7 . . TRBV30 TGTGCCTGGTCGGGCGGTTACGAGCAGTACTTC CAWSGGYEQYF
TRBJ2-5 TRBD1 . TRBV7-9 TGTGCCAGCAGCTTATCCCGCATTAGGACAGGGTCCTTACAAGAGACCCAGTACTTC CASSLSRIRTGSLQETQYF
TRBJ1-2 . . TRBV14 TGTGCCAGCAGCCCCGGGACAAACTATGGCTACACCTTC CASSPGTNYGYTF
TRBJ2-7 TRBD2 . TRBV28 TGTGCCAGCAGTTTAATGCCCGCAGGGAGGGACGAGCAGTACTTC CASSLMPAGRDEQYF
TRBJ2-7 TRBD1 . TRBV6-1 TGTGCCAGCAGTGAAGGTGTCGGACAGGGCTACGAGCAGTACTTC CASSEGVGQGYEQYF
TRBJ2-7 TRBD2 . TRBV28 TGTGCCAGCAGTTTATGGAGCGGGAGTAGTAGAGGCGAGCAGTACTTC CASSLWSGSSRGEQYF
TRBJ1-5 . few TRBV28 TGTGCCAGCAGTTTTCGGCAGCCCCAGCATTTT CASSFRQPQHF
TRBJ2-6 TRBD1 . TRBV29-1 TGCAGCGTCGGACAGGGGGCAGTCGGGGCCAACGTCCTGACTTTC CSVGQGAVGANVLTF
TRBJ1-2 . . TRBV7-8 TGTGCCAGCAGCTTTACGACCGAGAACTATGGCTACACCTTC CASSFTTENYGYTF
TRBJ2-1 TRBD2 . TRBV6-4 TGTGCCAGCAGTGTGTACGGCGGGGGGGACAGTGAGCAGTTCTTC CASSVYGGGDSEQFF
TRBJ1-6 TRBD1 . TRBV2 TGTGCCAGCAGTGTACCGGGACAGGGAGATAATTCACCCCTCCACTTT CASSVPGQGDNSPLHF
TRBJ1-1 . . TRBV6-5 TGTGCCAGCAGTTCGGCAACCTTAAAGACTGAAGCTTTCTTT CASSSATLKTEAFF
TRBJ1-1 . once TRBV7-3 TGTGCCAGCAGCCTCCAAAGTGAGGGCCCTGAAGCTTTCTTT CASSLQSEGPEAFF
TRBJ2-3 . . TRBV30 TGTGCCTGGAGGCTGGGGCTAGAAACCACAGATACGCAGTATTTT CAWRLGLETTDTQYF
TRBJ2-7 . . TRBV6-4 TGTGCCACCCGGACAACCTCCTACGAGCAGTACTTC CATRTTSYEQYF
TRBJ2-2 . . TRBV18 TGTGCCAGCTCACTAGACAATCCGAACACCGGGGAGCTGTTTTTT CASSLDNPNTGELFF
TRBJ1-5 . . TRBV19 TGTGCCAGTATGAGGGTAGGGTCCTTCCAAGGTCAGCCCCAGCATTTT CASMRVGSFQGQPQHF
TRBJ2-1 . . TRBV9 TGTGCCAGCAGCGTAGGTCGGATGGGGTACAATGAGCAGTTCTTC CASSVGRMGYNEQFF
TRBJ1-1 TRBD1 . TRBV5-6 TGTGCCAGCAGCCTCAACAGGGGGGCTATGAACACTGAAGCTTTCTTT CASSLNRGAMNTEAFF
TRBJ1-1 . . TRBV28 TGTGCCAGCAGTTTTATAACTGAAGCTTTCTTT CASSFITEAFF
TRBJ1-1 . . TRBV10-3 TGTGCCATCAGTCCAGGATTGAACACTGAAGCTTTCTTT CAISPGLNTEAFF
TRBJ2-5 . . TRBV7-2 TGTGCCAGCAGCTTAATTCGGGGGCAAGAGACCCAGTACTTC CASSLIRGQETQYF
TRBJ2-2 TRBD1 . TRBV7-9 TGTGCCAGCAGCCGGACAGGGGTTAAGGGCACCGGGGAGCTGTTTTTT CASSRTGVKGTGELFF
TRBJ1-1 . once TRBV27 TGTGCCAGCAGTTTATCGGGGTCAGCGAACACTGAAGCTTTCTTT CASSLSGSANTEAFF
TRBJ2-5 . . TRBV12-5 TGTGCTAGTGCCCTCGGTGGGGCCCAAGAGACCCAGTACTTC CASALGGAQETQYF